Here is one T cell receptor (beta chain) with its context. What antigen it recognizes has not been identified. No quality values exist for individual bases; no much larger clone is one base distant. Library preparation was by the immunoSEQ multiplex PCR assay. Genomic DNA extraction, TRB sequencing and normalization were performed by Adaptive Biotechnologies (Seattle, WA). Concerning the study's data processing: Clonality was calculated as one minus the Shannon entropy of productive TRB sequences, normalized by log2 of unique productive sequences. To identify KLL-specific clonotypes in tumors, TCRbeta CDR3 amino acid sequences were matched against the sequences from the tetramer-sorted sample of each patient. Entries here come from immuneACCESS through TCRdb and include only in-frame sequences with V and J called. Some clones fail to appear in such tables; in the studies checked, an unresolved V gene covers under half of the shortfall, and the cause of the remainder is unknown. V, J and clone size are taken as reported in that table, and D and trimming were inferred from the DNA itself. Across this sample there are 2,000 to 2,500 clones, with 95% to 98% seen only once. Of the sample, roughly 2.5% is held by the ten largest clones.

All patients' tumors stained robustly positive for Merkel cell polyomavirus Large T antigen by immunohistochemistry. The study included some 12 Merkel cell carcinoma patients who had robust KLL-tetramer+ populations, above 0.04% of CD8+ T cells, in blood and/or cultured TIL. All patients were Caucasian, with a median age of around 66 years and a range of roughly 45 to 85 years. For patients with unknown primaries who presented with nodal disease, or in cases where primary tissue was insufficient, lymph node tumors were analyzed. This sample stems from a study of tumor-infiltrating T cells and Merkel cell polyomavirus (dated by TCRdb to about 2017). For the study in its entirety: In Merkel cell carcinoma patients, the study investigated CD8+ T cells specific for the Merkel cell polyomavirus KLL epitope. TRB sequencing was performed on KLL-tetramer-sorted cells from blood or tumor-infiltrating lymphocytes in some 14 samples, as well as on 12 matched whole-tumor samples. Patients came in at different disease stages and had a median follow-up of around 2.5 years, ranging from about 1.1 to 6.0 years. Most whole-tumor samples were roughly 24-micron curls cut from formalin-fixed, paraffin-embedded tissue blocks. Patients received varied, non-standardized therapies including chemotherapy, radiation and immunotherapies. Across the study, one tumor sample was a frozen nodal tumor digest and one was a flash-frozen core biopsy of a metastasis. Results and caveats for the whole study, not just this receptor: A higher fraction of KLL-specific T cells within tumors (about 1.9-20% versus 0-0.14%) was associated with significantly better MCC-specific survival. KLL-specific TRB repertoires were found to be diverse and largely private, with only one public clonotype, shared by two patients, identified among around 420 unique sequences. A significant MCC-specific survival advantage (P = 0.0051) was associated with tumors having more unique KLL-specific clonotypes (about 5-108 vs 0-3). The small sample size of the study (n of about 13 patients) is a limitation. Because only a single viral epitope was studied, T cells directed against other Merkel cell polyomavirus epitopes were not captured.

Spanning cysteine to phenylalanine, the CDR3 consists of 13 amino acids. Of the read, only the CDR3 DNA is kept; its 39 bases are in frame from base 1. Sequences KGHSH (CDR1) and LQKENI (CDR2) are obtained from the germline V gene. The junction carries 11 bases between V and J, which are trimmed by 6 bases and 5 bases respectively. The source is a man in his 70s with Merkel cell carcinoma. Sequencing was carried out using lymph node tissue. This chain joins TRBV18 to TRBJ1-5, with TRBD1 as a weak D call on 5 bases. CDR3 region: CASSPGGDQPQHF. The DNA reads TGTGCCAGCTCCCCCGGGGGGGATCAGCCCCAGCATTTT.